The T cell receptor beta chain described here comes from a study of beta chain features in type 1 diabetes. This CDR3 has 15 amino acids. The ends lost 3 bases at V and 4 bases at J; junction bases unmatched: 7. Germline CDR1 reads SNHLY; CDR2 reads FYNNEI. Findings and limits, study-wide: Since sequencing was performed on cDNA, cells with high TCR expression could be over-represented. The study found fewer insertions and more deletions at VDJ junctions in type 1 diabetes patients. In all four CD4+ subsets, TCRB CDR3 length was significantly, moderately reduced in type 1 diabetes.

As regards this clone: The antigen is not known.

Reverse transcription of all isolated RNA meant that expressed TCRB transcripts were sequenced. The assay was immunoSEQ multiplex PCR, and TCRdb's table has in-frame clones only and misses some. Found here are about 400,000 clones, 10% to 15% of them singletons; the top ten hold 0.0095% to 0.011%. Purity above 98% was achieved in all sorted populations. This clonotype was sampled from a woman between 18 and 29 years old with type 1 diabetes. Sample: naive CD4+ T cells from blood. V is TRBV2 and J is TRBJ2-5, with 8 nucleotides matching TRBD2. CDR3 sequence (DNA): TGTGCCAGCAGTGACCCGGGAGGGCGGGCAGAGACCCAGTACTTC. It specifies CASSDPGGRAETQYF.